This T cell receptor (beta chain) derives from a study of beta chain features in type 1 diabetes. Blood was drawn once from each donor into heparinised tubes. The draws averaged roughly 120 mL. Trimming removed 3 bases at V and 1 base at J, with 12 bases between. There are 15 residues in the CDR3. Germline V CDR1 and CDR2: LGHNA, YNFKEQ. General study points: High TCR expression in some cells could lead to their over-representation in cDNA sequencing. Among all four CD4+ subsets, Type 1 diabetes patients had TCRB CDR3s that were moderately but significantly shorter.

Every isolated RNA sample was fully reverse transcribed, so sequencing captured expressed TCRB transcripts. Sequencing used immunoSEQ multiplex PCR; TCRdb keeps in-frame clones, though not all of them. The data contain 640,000 or so clones, around an eighth of them singletons. Concerning this clone: Its antigen remains unidentified.

The receptor comes from a man aged 18 to 30 with type 1 diabetes. The genes are TRBV4-2 and TRBJ2-5; TRBD1 is a possible D gene (6 bases). Material: naive CD4+ T cells from blood. The CDR3 region has the DNA TGTGCCAGCAGCCAGGGGGCGACGTTCCAAGAGACCCAGTACTTC. It yields the protein CASSQGATFQETQYF.